These 14 T cell receptor beta chains originate from one sample sequenced in a study of blood T cell repertoires in COVID-19. Only in-frame clones appear in the TCRdb table, and some are missing; sequencing was by immunoSEQ multiplex PCR. The table shows 180,000 or so clones, with about 88% occurring only once. Sequenced material: peripheral blood. These receptors came from a woman aged 25 to 45 with active or convalescent COVID-19.

The rearrangement links TRBV3-1 (or the pseudogene TRBV3-2) to TRBJ2-2, with unresolved D. CDR3 length: 14 amino acids. The V end was cut by 2 bases, the J end by 7 bases, with 11 bases between. Germline CDR1 is LGHDT and CDR2 is YNNKEL (reference sequence). The CDR3 region is CASSQFDTDGELFF. The CDR3 nucleotides are TGTGCCAGCAGCCAATTTGACACAGACGGGGAGCTGTTTTTT.

This chain joins TRBV6-5 and TRBJ1-5; D ambiguous. Trimming left V 6 bases short and J 9 bases short, with 12 bases between. CDR3 length: 12 residues. CDR1 and CDR2 from the germline V gene are MNHEY and SVGAGI. The CDR3 region has the DNA TGTGCCAGCAGCCGTCCCGAGGGGCCCCAGCATTTT. Encoded protein: CASSRPEGPQHF.

This chain uses TRBV18 with TRBJ1-6; 9 nucleotides line up with TRBD1. Germline loops: CDR1 KGHSH, CDR2 LQKENI. The V segment lost 6 bases and the J segment 10 bases; nucleotides outside the gene matches: 7. The length of the CDR3 is 14 residues. CDR3 residues: CASSSDRGYSPLHF. The CDR3 DNA follows: TGTGCCAGCTCCTCGGACAGGGGATACTCACCCCTCCACTTT.

The table lists this clone with a count of one. The V gene is TRBV7-9, the J gene TRBJ2-5; D is possibly TRBD1 (5 bases). V lost 5 bases to trimming and J lost 1 base, with 11 bases between them. The germline V gene has CDR1 SEHNR and CDR2 FQNEAQ (reference sequence). This CDR3 is built from 14 residues. Written as DNA, the CDR3 is TGTGCCAGCAGCCCCAGGGCTGGCCAAGAGACCCAGTACTTC. Amino acids: CASSPRAGQETQYF.

The rearrangement links TRBV15 to TRBJ1-1, with unresolved D. The CDR3 sequence is 13 residues long. Deletions cut 1 base from V and 2 bases from J, with 5 bases between. Germline V lookup: CDR1 LNHNV, CDR2 YYDKDF (reference sequence). The CDR3 bases are TGTGCCACCAGCAGAGGCTATAACACTGAAGCTTTCTTT. Translated, it gives CATSRGYNTEAFF. The variable domain in full, completed from reference TRBV15 and TRBJ1-1, reads DAMVIQNPRYQVTQFGKPVTLSCSQTLNHNVMYWYQQKSSQAPKLLFHYYDKDFNNEADTPDNFQSRRPNTSFCFLDIRSPGLGDTAMYLCATSRGYNTEAFFGQGTRLTVV.

This sequence joins TRBV6-6 and TRBJ2-7; tentative D call: TRBD2 (6 bases). The length of the CDR3 is 15 residues. Between the trimmed V and J ends, which lost 6 bases and 5 bases, there was a span of 20 bases. Per germline, CDR1 MNHNY and CDR2 SVGAGI (reference sequence). Here the CDR3 reads CASSSPAGSPHEQYF. The CDR3, as DNA: TGTGCCAGCAGCTCCCCAGCGGGCAGCCCCCACGAGCAGTACTTC.

CDR3 sequence: CASRSGTSGKGGEQYF. In DNA form, the CDR3 reads TGTGCCAGCAGATCCGGGACTAGCGGGAAAGGGGGCGAGCAGTACTTC. J is TRBJ2-7 and V is TRBV7-9, with 13 bases fitting TRBD2. Germline V CDR1 and CDR2: SEHNR, FQNEAQ (reference sequence). The CDR3 covers 16 residues. Unmatched junction bases numbered 11, after V lost 6 bases and J lost 6 bases.

The chain couples TRBV9 to TRBJ2-7; 16 bases map to TRBD2. The CDR3 runs to 15 residues. The V gene's germline CDR1 is SGDLS and CDR2 YYNGEE. V gave up 2 bases and J gave up 6 bases; unmatched junction bases: 2. The CDR3 DNA is TGTGCCAGCAGCGTGGGGACTAGCGGGAGGGCCGAGCAGTACTTC. Amino acid sequence: CASSVGTSGRAEQYF.

The chain couples TRBV9 to TRBJ1-4; D call uncertain. Trimming removed 0 bases at V and 4 bases at J, with 10 bases between. Germline V CDR1 and CDR2: SGDLS, YYNGEE. This CDR3 spans 15 amino acids. CDR3 sequence: CASSVGHSFNEKLFF. The CDR3 DNA reads TGTGCCAGCAGCGTAGGTCACAGCTTTAATGAAAAACTGTTTTTT.

This clone has more than one count but fewer than ten. This chain joins TRBV6-6 and TRBJ1-1; 11 nucleotides align to TRBD1. CDR3 size: 14 residues. J lost 5 bases, V lost 2 bases, and 1 base had no gene match. The germline V gene encodes CDR1 MNHNY and CDR2 SVGAGI (reference sequence). CDR3: CASSYGTGGTEAFF. The CDR3 nucleotides are TGTGCCAGCAGTTACGGGACAGGGGGAACTGAAGCTTTCTTT.

The V gene is TRBV2, the J gene TRBJ2-7; maybe TRBD1 (6 bases). Germline CDR1 reads SNHLY; CDR2 reads FYNNEI. The CDR3 runs to 13 residues. Trimming left V 7 bases short and J 4 bases short, with 14 bases between. The DNA for the CDR3 is TGTGCCAGCATTCGACAGGAGCTATACGAGCAGTACTTC. This sequence encodes CASIRQELYEQYF.

The chain links TRBV27 to TRBJ2-3; 8 positions agree with TRBD1. CDR3 length: 15 residues. Germline CDR1 MNHEY, CDR2 SMNVEV (reference sequence). Trimming removed 3 bases from V and 3 bases from J; junction bases left unmatched: 5. CDR3 in amino acids: CASSFRTGRTDTQYF. The CDR3 DNA is TGTGCCAGCAGTTTTCGGACAGGGAGGACAGATACGCAGTATTTT.

The V call is TRBV11-2, the J call TRBJ1-5; TRBD1 is a possible D gene (5 bases). V gave up 1 base and J gave up 5 bases, with 6 bases separating them. Germline CDR1 reads SGHAT; CDR2 reads FQNNGV. The CDR3 consists of 13 residues. The CDR3 protein is CASSLGRDQPQHF. In DNA form, the CDR3 reads TGTGCCAGCAGCTTAGGCAGGGATCAGCCCCAGCATTTT.

This rearrangement joins TRBV7-2 to TRBJ2-7, with D possibly TRBD2 on 5 matching bases. The germline gives CDR1 SGHTA, CDR2 FQGNSA. V was pared by 2 bases and J by 0 bases, with 5 bases between. The CDR3 is 13 residues long. Here the CDR3 DNA reads TGTGCCAGCAGCTTAACTAGCTCCTACGAGCAGTACTTC. This gives the protein CASSLTSSYEQYF. The entire variable domain, with the rest obtained from reference TRBV7-2 and TRBJ2-7, is as follows: GAGVSQSPSNKVTEKGKDVELRCDPISGHTALYWYRQSLGQGLEFLIYFQGNSAPDKSGLPSDRFSAERTGGSVSTLTIQRTQQEDSAVYLCASSLTSSYEQYFGPGTRLTVT.